This T cell receptor beta chain derives from a study of T cell responses to AZD1222 COVID-19 vaccine. Study context: Pooled samples include second doses given at about 4 or 12 weeks. Broader study findings: White British ancestry dominated among donors, who included more females, and clonal diversity was possibly underestimated. Spike-specific TCR breadth rose after two AZD1222 doses, and depth rose as well. Reports say nearly half of spike-specific TCRs go after unmutated variant regions.

The data were produced by immunoSEQ multiplex PCR, yet TCRdb's version contains in-frame clones alone and is incomplete. The profile covers around 180,000 clones, with around 87% appearing a single time and about 6.9% taken by the ten largest. On this clone itself: The antigen remains undetermined.

This CDR3 is built from 13 residues. The ends were cut back, 6 bases at V and 7 bases at J, with 15 bases in the middle. The receptor comes from an adult in good health. Sequencing used peripheral blood, obtained on day 0 of AZD1222 vaccination. This sequence joins TRBV12-3 or TRBV12-4 and TRBJ2-5, with D possibly TRBD2 on 5 matching bases. CDR3 protein: CASRWTEKSTQYF. CDR3 bases: TGTGCCAGCAGGTGGACTGAAAAATCGACCCAGTACTTC.